The 15 T cell receptor beta chains reported below all come from one sample, sequenced in a study of T cell responses to AZD1222 COVID-19 vaccine. Repertoires were generated with immunoSEQ multiplex PCR, while TCRdb's copy carries only in-frame clones and drops some. The table has under 200,000 clones, around 92% seen once. Sequencing was performed on peripheral blood, taken 28 days after the second AZD1222 dose. The receptor source for this set is an adult who received the AZD1222 COVID-19 vaccine.

The rearrangement uses TRBV13 and TRBJ1-1, with TRBD1 matching 7 bases. Per germline, CDR1 PRHDT and CDR2 FYEKMQ (reference sequence). This CDR3 comprises 15 residues. The V and J ends lost 7 bases and 7 bases, in that order; junction bases with no gene match: 15. CDR3 nucleotide sequence: TGTGCCAGCATTGAGAGGGGGCGCTTGGGAGTTGAAGCTTTCTTT. This codes for CASIERGRLGVEAFF.

The chain joins TRBV5-4 to TRBJ2-6; TRBD2 aligns across 9 bases. CDR3 length equals 18 residues. After removal of 3 bases from V and 2 bases from J, the junction contained 9 bases not matched to a gene. Germline CDR1 and CDR2: SGHNT and YYREEE (reference sequence). CDR3: CASSYADSGSAGANVLTF. The CDR3 coding sequence is TGTGCCAGCAGCTACGCCGATAGCGGGAGTGCTGGGGCCAACGTCCTGACTTTC.

The chain combines TRBV11-2 with TRBJ2-7, with a tentative D call TRBD2 (5 bases). V was cut by 4 bases and J by 3 bases, with 13 bases left in between. This CDR3 spans 14 amino acids. Per germline, CDR1 SGHAT and CDR2 FQNNGV. In DNA form, the CDR3 reads TGTGCCAGCAGCTGGGCGGGCCCAAACTACGAGCAGTACTTC. Translating gives CASSWAGPNYEQYF.

V usage is TRBV5-4 and J usage is TRBJ1-4; D is unresolved. Germline-derived CDR1 and CDR2 are SGHNT and YYREEE (reference sequence). This CDR3 comprises 15 residues. The germline V and J ends were trimmed by 4 bases and 0 bases, with 10 bases remaining between them. The CDR3 spells CASSPGAATNEKLFF. CDR3 DNA sequence: TGTGCCAGCAGCCCGGGAGCTGCAACTAATGAAAAACTGTTTTTT.

The rearrangement uses TRBV6-1 and TRBJ2-1, with D uncertain. The CDR3 sequence is 12 residues long. V was clipped by 2 bases and J by 10 bases, with 9 bases between them. CDR1 MNHNS and CDR2 SASEGT come from the germline V gene. The CDR3 is CASSELLGEQFF. Written as DNA, the CDR3 is TGTGCCAGCAGTGAACTCCTTGGGGAGCAGTTCTTC.

This chain joins TRBV7-2 and TRBJ2-7; 11 nucleotides agree with TRBD1. The CDR3 loop spans 13 amino acids. Germline values: CDR1 SGHTA, CDR2 FQGNSA. With V trimmed by 5 bases and J by 6 bases, 3 bases remained unmatched. CDR3 coding DNA: TGTGCCAGCAGCCCGGACAGGGGGCGCGAGCAGTACTTC. Protein product: CASSPDRGREQYF.

The chain combines TRBV13 with TRBJ2-1; D is possibly TRBD2 (7 bases). Germline CDR1 PRHDT, CDR2 FYEKMQ (reference sequence). The CDR3 consists of 14 residues. Trimming cost V 2 bases and J 9 bases, with 14 bases left between them. In DNA form, the CDR3 reads TGTGCCAGCAGCTTATACGGGGGGCCCATTGAGCAGTTCTTC. Translation: CASSLYGGPIEQFF.

The chain is built from TRBV13 and TRBJ2-7, with TRBD2 matching 8 bases. The CDR3 runs 15 residues. Per germline, CDR1 PRHDT and CDR2 FYEKMQ (reference sequence). After removal of 5 bases from V and 3 bases from J, the junction contained 9 bases not matched to a gene. The CDR3 loop reads CASSLSLAGIYEQYF. CDR3 in DNA: TGTGCCAGCAGCCTTAGTCTAGCGGGCATCTACGAGCAGTACTTC.

This clone was counted once. This chain connects TRBV6-5 to TRBJ2-7; TRBD2 matches 10 bases. The germline V gene encodes CDR1 MNHEY and CDR2 SVGAGI. This CDR3 contains 13 residues. J was trimmed by 2 bases and V by 6 bases; bases with no gene match: 1. CDR3 nucleotides: TGTGCCAGCAGCCTAGCGGGAGCCTACGAGCAGTACTTC. Amino acids: CASSLAGAYEQYF.

V usage is TRBV29-1 and J usage is TRBJ1-1, with TRBD1 as a possible D gene (5 bases). CDR1 and CDR2 (germline): SQVTM, ANQGSEA. CDR3 length: 13 residues. Deletions cut 7 bases from V and 5 bases from J, with 17 bases between. CDR3 sequence (DNA): TGCAGCGGGGTAGGAGGGGCGCTTACTGAAGCTTTCTTT. This translates into CSGVGGALTEAFF.

The chain joins TRBV12-3 or TRBV12-4 to TRBJ1-3; D is possibly TRBD1 (5 bases). The ends were cut back, 6 bases at V and 3 bases at J, with 9 bases in the middle. The CDR3 contains 13 residues. The CDR3 DNA follows: TGTGCCAGCAGCCTGACAGTTGGAAACACCATATATTTT. Protein sequence: CASSLTVGNTIYF.

The gene calls are TRBV5-1 and TRBJ2-1, with TRBD1 identical over 8 bases. The CDR3 loop spans 15 amino acids. Looked up from germline, CDR1 is SGHRS and CDR2 is YFSETQ. Trimming took 3 bases from V and 5 from J; bases not matched to a gene: 7. CDR3 DNA: TGCGCCAGCAGCTCCGGGACAGGCAGCCACAATGAGCAGTTCTTC. Translated: CASSSGTGSHNEQFF.

On this clone itself: An end of the junction differs from the germline gene, which may be a read error. V and J are TRBV5-4 and TRBJ2-7; a possible D gene is TRBD1 (6 bases). CDR3 length: 14 amino acids. Germline V gives CDR1 SGHNT, CDR2 YYREEE (reference sequence). The CDR3 sequence: CASSLWTVSYERYF. For the CDR3, the DNA is TGTGCCAGCAGCCTTTGGACAGTTTCCTACGAGCGGTACTTC.

The chain recombines TRBV12-3 or TRBV12-4 with TRBJ1-4; D not resolved. The V end lost 1 base, the J end lost 2 bases, and 2 bases lay between the germline ends. The CDR3 loop spans 13 amino acids. For the CDR3, the DNA is TGTGCCAGCAGTTTAGTCACTAATGAAAAACTGTTTTTT. Residues: CASSLVTNEKLFF.

This chain joins TRBV6-5 and TRBJ1-6; weak D call: TRBD1 (5 bases). Trimming shortened V by 6 bases and J by 10 bases, and 16 bases separated the two germline ends. Germline CDR1 is MNHEY and CDR2 is SVGAGI. CDR3 length: 14 amino acids. The CDR3 nucleotides are TGTGCCAGCAGGGCGAGCGGGGGACGCTCACCCCTCCACTTT. As protein: CASRASGGRSPLHF.